A single sample is the source of the 28 T cell receptor beta chains below, sequenced in a study of shared clonotypes between healthy human individuals. Profiled with immunoSEQ multiplex PCR; TCRdb holds only in-frame clones, not every one. The repertoire has 2 million to 2.5 million clones, over 85% of them found once; the top ten carry about 0.39%. Source material: naive CD4+ T cells from PBMCs. Subset here: CD45RA+ positively selected. The origin of the receptors is a man younger than 35 in good health. Some clones in this sample may be carry-over from other donors' samples.

V is TRBV7-2 and J is TRBJ2-2; TRBD1 agrees at 7 bases. CDR1 and CDR2 from the germline V gene are SGHTA and FQGNSA. Trimming at V came to 5 bases and at J to 6 bases, leaving 6 bases not matched to a gene. The CDR3 is 14 residues long. This CDR3 is CASSRRRGSGELFF. The CDR3 coding sequence is TGTGCCAGCAGCCGCCGCAGGGGGTCCGGGGAGCTGTTTTTT.

There are a few counts of this clone. This sample also contains other DNA sequences that code for the same CDR3. This chain joins TRBV29-1 and TRBJ1-1, with D maybe TRBD1 (6 bases). V was cut by 6 bases and J by 1 base, with 9 bases left in between. There are 12 residues in the CDR3. Germline CDR1 reads SQVTM; CDR2 reads ANQGSEA. CDR3 in amino acids: CSVNRANTEAFF. The CDR3 coding sequence is TGCAGCGTCAACAGGGCGAACACTGAAGCTTTCTTT.

The CDR3 DNA sequence: TGTGCCAGCAGCCCATACTGGACAGGGGGGACCTACAATGAGCAGTTCTTC. Protein: CASSPYWTGGTYNEQFF. V is TRBV9 and J is TRBJ2-1, with TRBD1 identical over 10 bases. Germline-derived CDR1 and CDR2 are SGDLS and YYNGEE. With 4 bases clipped from V and 2 bases from J, the junction kept 9 bases outside the gene matches. The CDR3 covers 17 residues.

Worth noting for this clone: The sample contains more than one DNA sequence encoding this CDR3. The V gene is TRBV5-1, the J gene TRBJ2-3, with 9 bases lining up with TRBD1. This CDR3 has 16 amino acids. V lost 0 bases, J lost 3 bases, and 5 bases stayed unmatched. Germline CDR1 SGHRS, CDR2 YFSETQ. CDR3 DNA sequence: TGCGCCAGCAGCTTGGCCGGACAGGGGAGGACAGATACGCAGTATTTT. Translation: CASSLAGQGRTDTQYF. The full variable domain, rest sourced from reference TRBV5-1 and TRBJ2-3, is KAGVTQTPRYLIKTRGQQVTLSCSPISGHRSVSWYQQTPGQGLQFLFEYFSETQRNKGNFPGRFSGRQFSNSRSEMNVSTLELGDSALYLCASSLAGQGRTDTQYFGPGTRLTVL.

Of note for this clone: This sample includes further DNA sequences coding for the same CDR3. The genes are TRBV5-1 and TRBJ1-1; D not certain. CDR1 is SGHRS, CDR2 YFSETQ, per germline. Deletions cut 1 base from V and 1 base from J, with 5 bases between. This CDR3 region has 13 residues. The CDR3 nucleotides read TGCGCCAGCAGCTTGCCAGCGAACACTGAAGCTTTCTTT. Translation gives CASSLPANTEAFF. Full variable domain (remainder filled in from reference TRBV5-1 and TRBJ1-1): KAGVTQTPRYLIKTRGQQVTLSCSPISGHRSVSWYQQTPGQGLQFLFEYFSETQRNKGNFPGRFSGRQFSNSRSEMNVSTLELGDSALYLCASSLPANTEAFFGQGTRLTVV.

The chain links TRBV7-6 to TRBJ1-3; the D is unclear. The germline V gene has CDR1 SGHVS and CDR2 FNYEAQ. The CDR3 runs to 15 residues. Trimming took off 4 bases at V and 0 bases at J, with 10 bases between the two ends. The CDR3 loop is CASSSQLSSGNTIYF. In DNA form, the CDR3 reads TGTGCCAGCAGCTCACAACTTAGCTCTGGAAACACCATATATTTT.

CDR3 region: CSVRSPGANVLTF. CDR3 sequence (DNA): TGCAGCGTCCGGTCCCCTGGGGCCAACGTCCTGACTTTC. This chain uses TRBV29-1 with TRBJ2-6; D unresolved. CDR3 size: 13 residues. Germline V gene lookup returns CDR1 SQVTM and CDR2 ANQGSEA. V lost 6 bases and J lost 2, with 8 bases in between.

V gene TRBV6-6 combines with J gene TRBJ2-6, with D possibly being TRBD1 (5 bases). The V and J ends lost 4 bases and 3 bases respectively, with 13 bases between them. The CDR3 runs to 16 residues. The V gene's germline CDR1 is MNHNY and CDR2 SVGAGI (reference sequence). The CDR3: CASSSIGRVGANVLTF. DNA for the CDR3: TGTGCCAGCAGTTCGATCGGCAGGGTTGGGGCCAACGTCCTGACTTTC.

This clone has a single count. The gene calls are TRBV27 and TRBJ1-3, with unresolved D. The CDR3 totals 11 residues. Germline V lookup: CDR1 MNHEY, CDR2 SMNVEV (reference sequence). The V and J ends lost 4 bases and 5 bases respectively, with 3 bases between them. CDR3 DNA sequence: TGTGCCAGCAGTTCCCGAAACACCATATATTTT. Residues: CASSSRNTIYF.

Note on this clone: In the same sample, other DNA sequences code for this CDR3. The rearrangement uses TRBV6-1 and TRBJ2-7; 7 bases are shared with TRBD1. The CDR3 runs 12 residues. After removal of 6 bases from V and 4 bases from J, the junction contained 3 bases not matched to a gene. Germline loops: CDR1 MNHNS, CDR2 SASEGT. CDR3 nucleotides: TGTGCCAGCAGAGACAGGGTATACGAGCAGTACTTC. Protein sequence: CASRDRVYEQYF.

This rearrangement joins TRBV5-1 to TRBJ2-3; 8 bases line up with TRBD1. The germline gives CDR1 SGHRS, CDR2 YFSETQ. The J segment lost 4 bases and the V segment lost 4 bases, leaving 11 bases of the junction unmatched. The CDR3 runs 16 residues. CDR3 sequence: CASSIQPQGAADTQYF. The DNA of the CDR3 is TGCGCCAGCAGCATCCAACCCCAGGGGGCCGCAGATACGCAGTATTTT.

The J gene is TRBJ2-7, the V gene TRBV4-2, with D unclear. The V end was cut by 0 bases, the J end by 4 bases, with 1 base between. Germline CDR1 reads LGHNA; CDR2 reads YNFKEQ. The CDR3 sequence is 11 residues long. CDR3 nucleotides: TGTGCCAGCAGCCAAGAATACGAGCAGTACTTC. This translates into CASSQEYEQYF.

The V gene is TRBV30, the J gene TRBJ2-5; 9 nucleotides align to TRBD1. The V gene end was trimmed by 5 bases and the J gene end by 3 bases; junction bases not matched to a gene: 7. CDR3 length: 14 amino acids. The germline gives CDR1 GTSNPN, CDR2 SVGIG (reference sequence). Here the CDR3 reads CAWGTGRTEETQYF. Here the CDR3 DNA reads TGTGCCTGGGGGACAGGGCGTACGGAAGAGACCCAGTACTTC.

The chain joins TRBV5-6 to TRBJ2-5; D unclear. Between the trimmed V and J ends, which lost 10 bases and 4 bases, there was a span of 20 bases. In germline, CDR1 is SGHDT, CDR2 YYEEEE. The CDR3 contains 14 residues. CDR3 in DNA: TGTGCCTACAGCCCGGGCAGGTCCTCAGAGACCCAGTACTTC. It is translated as CAYSPGRSSETQYF.

The J gene is TRBJ1-2, the V gene TRBV7-9; D perhaps matches TRBD1 (5 bases). The germline gives CDR1 SEHNR, CDR2 FQNEAQ (reference sequence). V was cut by 4 bases and J by 4 bases, with 13 bases left in between. This CDR3 is built from 14 residues. CDR3 in DNA: TGTGCCAGCAGCTCCCAGGGTGGAAGCTATGGCTACACCTTC. Protein: CASSSQGGSYGYTF.

V is TRBV7-2 and J is TRBJ2-1; D tentatively fits TRBD1 or TRBD2 (5 bases each). CDR1 and CDR2 (germline): SGHTA, FQGNSA. The CDR3 sequence is 13 residues long. Between the trimmed V and J ends, which lost 2 bases and 9 bases, there was a span of 11 bases. The DNA for the CDR3 is TGTGCCAGCAGCTTACGGGCAGGGAGTGAGCAGTTCTTC. Protein product: CASSLRAGSEQFF. The full variable domain, in which reference TRBV7-2 and TRBJ2-1 provide the parts outside the CDR3, is GAGVSQSPSNKVTEKGKDVELRCDPISGHTALYWYRQSLGQGLEFLIYFQGNSAPDKSGLPSDRFSAERTGGSVSTLTIQRTQQEDSAVYLCASSLRAGSEQFFGPGTRLTVL.

The genes are TRBV28 and TRBJ1-4, with D perhaps matching TRBD1 (5 bases). The CDR3 runs 15 residues. Germline V gene sequence: CDR1 MDHEN, CDR2 SYDVKM. V lost 3 bases and J lost 7, with 15 bases in between. The CDR3 DNA reads as TGTGCCAGCAGTTTGAATCGGCAGGGAGGTGAAAAACTGTTTTTT. Its translation: CASSLNRQGGEKLFF.

This chain uses TRBV6-1 with TRBJ1-1; TRBD1 matches at 8 bases. This CDR3 spans 15 amino acids. Looked up from germline, CDR1 is MNHNS and CDR2 is SASEGT. The V and J ends lost 1 base and 3 bases, in that order; junction bases with no gene match: 4. CDR3 sequence: CASSEEQGADTEAFF. The CDR3, as DNA: TGTGCCAGCAGTGAAGAGCAGGGGGCAGACACTGAAGCTTTCTTT.

The gene calls are TRBV7-9 and TRBJ1-4; maybe TRBD1 (6 bases). Trimming stripped 7 bases from V and 4 bases from J, with 13 bases between. The germline CDR1 and CDR2 sequences are SEHNR and FQNEAQ (reference sequence). The CDR3 runs 14 residues. DNA of the CDR3: TGTGCCAGCACCCTAGGGGGAGTTAATGAAAAACTGTTTTTT. This translates into CASTLGGVNEKLFF.

This sequence joins TRBV30 and TRBJ1-2; 9 bases line up with TRBD1. The CDR3 sequence is 12 residues long. After removal of 7 bases from V and 7 bases from J, the junction contained 7 bases not matched to a gene. Per germline, CDR1 GTSNPN and CDR2 SVGIG (reference sequence). This CDR3 reads CASPGQGFGYTF. Written as DNA, the CDR3 is TGTGCCTCACCGGGACAGGGATTTGGCTACACCTTC.

The chain recombines TRBV6-5 with TRBJ2-7; unclear D gene. This CDR3 has 14 amino acids. CDR1 is MNHEY, CDR2 SVGAGI, per germline. Trimming removed 5 bases at V and 2 bases at J, with 13 bases between. The CDR3 region has the DNA TGTGCCAGCAGTCCTTACGTGGGAACCTACGAGCAGTACTTC. Amino acids: CASSPYVGTYEQYF.

The chain has TRBV4-2 and TRBJ1-4; possibly TRBD1 for D (5 bases). Between the trimmed V and J ends, which lost 4 bases and 1 base, there was a span of 10 bases. The germline gives CDR1 LGHNA, CDR2 YNFKEQ. CDR3 length: 15 residues. CDR3 residues: CASSPLQGTNEKLFF. The DNA for the CDR3 is TGTGCCAGCAGCCCCCTGCAGGGAACTAATGAAAAACTGTTTTTT.

The genes are TRBV18 and TRBJ1-1, with D uncertain. The CDR3 totals 16 residues. The germline V and J ends were trimmed by 3 bases and 1 base, with 15 bases remaining between them. Germline lookup yields CDR1 KGHSH and CDR2 LQKENI. CDR3 in amino acids: CASSPTSQTANTEAFF. The CDR3 DNA reads as TGTGCCAGCTCACCCACGTCCCAGACCGCGAACACTGAAGCTTTCTTT.

This clone was picked up one time. This chain joins TRBV2 and TRBJ2-2; a possible D gene is TRBD1 (6 bases). The CDR3 runs 15 residues. Germline V CDR1 and CDR2: SNHLY, FYNNEI. The V end lost 6 bases, the J end lost 0 bases, and 11 bases lay between the germline ends. The chain's CDR3 is CASRSGTSNTGELFF. The CDR3 DNA is TGTGCCAGCAGATCCGGGACATCGAACACCGGGGAGCTGTTTTTT.

The chain couples TRBV15 to TRBJ2-3, with D tentatively TRBD1 (7 bases). Germline V lookup: CDR1 LNHNV, CDR2 YYDKDF (reference sequence). The CDR3 has 15 amino acids. V lost 0 bases to trimming and J lost 5 bases, with 12 bases between them. CDR3 in amino acids: CATSRDQGGIDTQYF. The CDR3, as DNA: TGTGCCACCAGCAGAGATCAGGGGGGTATAGATACGCAGTATTTT.

The rearrangement links TRBV30 to TRBJ2-6; 7 nucleotides match TRBD2. The V gene end was trimmed by 5 bases and the J gene end by 1 base; junction bases not matched to a gene: 8. Germline values: CDR1 GTSNPN, CDR2 SVGIG (reference sequence). CDR3 length: 16 residues. DNA for the CDR3: TGTGCCTGGTCCCGTGGGGAGGGGTCTGGGGCCAACGTCCTGACTTTC. It yields the protein CAWSRGEGSGANVLTF. The full variable domain, rest sourced from reference TRBV30 and TRBJ2-6, is SQTIHQWPATLVQPVGSPLSLECTVEGTSNPNLYWYRQAAGRGLQLLFYSVGIGQISSEVPQNLSASRPQDRQFILSSKKLLLSDSGFYLCAWSRGEGSGANVLTFGAGSRLTVL.

The chain joins TRBV27 to TRBJ1-2; D unclear. Per germline, CDR1 MNHEY and CDR2 SMNVEV (reference sequence). Trimming took 11 bases from V and 7 from J, leaving 17 bases between them. This CDR3 spans 12 amino acids. The CDR3 loop is CASRRGTSGYTF. CDR3 sequence (DNA): TGTGCCTCGAGGCGGGGAACGAGTGGCTACACCTTC.

The V gene is TRBV5-1, the J gene TRBJ2-7, with 10 nucleotides matching TRBD1. CDR1 and CDR2 (germline): SGHRS, YFSETQ. CDR3 length: 15 residues. The trim removed 3 bases at V and 6 bases at J, leaving 9 bases unmatched. CDR3 residues: CASSSAGQGVSEQYF. DNA of the CDR3: TGCGCCAGCAGCTCGGCCGGACAGGGGGTCAGCGAGCAGTACTTC.